This T cell receptor beta chain was captured by sequencing in a study of blood T cell repertoires in COVID-19. Study context: Samples representing acute and convalescent COVID-19 were sourced from the United States, Italy and Spain. Sample material is recorded as cDNA or gDNA derived from T cells, B-cell-depleted T cells, or PBMCs.

Trimming cost V 5 bases and J 0 bases; bases outside gene matches: 4. This CDR3 has 15 residues. Germline V gene sequence: CDR1 SGHTA, CDR2 FQGNSA. Authors' methods: Counts of nucleated cells, estimated from reference gene primer amplification, were obtained. TCRdb keeps only in-frame clones here, not all; method: immunoSEQ multiplex PCR. Clonal size and the V and J genes are those of that table, whereas D and trimming came from the DNA. The sample carries approximately 200,000 clones, roughly 80% recorded once. The receptor was derived from a woman aged 80 or over with acute or convalescent COVID-19. The source material was peripheral blood. The genes are TRBV7-2 and TRBJ2-7, with 10 bases identical to TRBD2. The CDR3 protein is CASSPSSGSSYEQYF. The CDR3 DNA reads TGTGCCAGCAGCCCTTCTAGCGGGAGCTCCTACGAGCAGTACTTC.